These 13 T cell receptor beta chains were sequenced from one sample in a study of beta chain features in type 1 diabetes. General study findings and limits: TCRB CDR3s were moderately but significantly shorter in Type 1 diabetes patients in all four CD4+ subsets.

The whole isolated RNA underwent reverse transcription, so sequencing captured expressed TCRB transcripts. The table came from immunoSEQ multiplex PCR; TCRdb's copy has only in-frame clones and leaves some out. The profile shows 600,000 to 750,000 clones, roughly 12% of them singletons. For these receptors, no antigen is known. The source material was naive CD4+ T cells from blood. These receptors all stem from a man aged 30 to 39 with type 1 diabetes.

The sample holds a few counts of this clone. The chain couples TRBV9 to TRBJ2-7; D ambiguous. The CDR3 extends over 14 amino acids. Trimming pared 0 bases from V and 2 bases from J, leaving 9 bases between. The germline V gene encodes CDR1 SGDLS and CDR2 YYNGEE. CDR3 DNA sequence: TGTGCCAGCAGCGTAGCTAGGTCCACCTACGAGCAGTACTTC. Translation gives CASSVARSTYEQYF.

This clone occurred a few times. The chain is built from TRBV11-2 and TRBJ1-4; TRBD1 is a possible D gene (5 bases). With 7 bases removed from V and 7 bases from J, the gap between germline ends came to 19 bases. The CDR3 is made up of 15 amino acids. CDR1 is SGHAT, CDR2 FQNNGV, per germline. CDR3 coding DNA: TGTGCCAGCACTCCCATGGGGGGTTCCAGTGAAAAACTGTTTTTT. Protein sequence: CASTPMGGSSEKLFF. Filled out from reference TRBV11-2 and TRBJ1-4, the complete variable domain reads EAGVAQSPRYKIIEKRQSVAFWCNPISGHATLYWYQQILGQGPKLLIQFQNNGVVDDSQLPKDRFSAERLKGVDSTLKIQPAKLEDSAVYLCASTPMGGSSEKLFFGSGTQLSVL.

The table lists this clone with a few counts. The chain combines TRBV19 with TRBJ1-2; D is unclear. Per the germline V gene, CDR1 is LNHDA and CDR2 is SQIVND (reference sequence). This CDR3 region has 17 residues. Trimming shortened V by 4 bases and J by 0 bases, and 18 bases separated the two germline ends. For the CDR3, the DNA is TGTGCCAGTAGTACAGCGGCGGCCGATCGTACTAACTATGGCTACACCTTC. Its protein product is CASSTAAADRTNYGYTF.

V usage is TRBV7-2 and J usage is TRBJ2-1; 7 bases fit TRBD2. Germline-derived CDR1 and CDR2 are SGHTA and FQGNSA. The length of the CDR3 is 16 residues. J was trimmed by 2 bases and V by 5 bases; bases with no gene match: 9. The CDR3 DNA reads as TGTGCCAGCAGCCTAAGACGGGGGGAAACCTACAATGAGCAGTTCTTC. It translates to CASSLRRGETYNEQFF.

CDR3: CASSLQKNTEAFF. DNA for the CDR3: TGTGCCAGCAGCTTACAGAAGAACACTGAAGCTTTCTTT. This chain joins TRBV7-2 and TRBJ1-1; unclear D gene. Between the trimmed V and J ends, which lost 2 bases and 1 base, there was a span of 5 bases. CDR1 SGHTA and CDR2 FQGNSA come from the germline V gene. This CDR3 is 13 amino acids long.

This clone appeared a few times. The chain carries TRBV25-1 and TRBJ2-7; D call uncertain. The germline V gene has CDR1 MGHDK and CDR2 SYGVNS. The CDR3 has 11 amino acids. Between the trimmed V and J ends, which lost 4 bases and 5 bases, there was a span of 6 bases. This CDR3 reads CASSARHEQYF. CDR3 DNA sequence: TGTGCCAGCAGTGCTCGGCACGAGCAGTACTTC.

In its sample, this clone was seen a few times. The chain is built from TRBV7-2 and TRBJ1-5, with D tentatively TRBD1 (6 bases). Germline loops: CDR1 SGHTA, CDR2 FQGNSA. Trimming pared 1 base from V and 5 bases from J, leaving 9 bases between. CDR3 length: 14 amino acids. This CDR3 reads CASSLGGAYQPQHF. The CDR3 region has the DNA TGTGCCAGCAGCTTAGGGGGGGCATATCAGCCCCAGCATTTT.

The rearrangement uses TRBV11-2 and TRBJ2-1; 11 bases fit TRBD2. The CDR3 has 15 amino acids. J lost 5 bases, V lost 5 bases, and 5 bases had no gene match. CDR1 and CDR2 (germline): SGHAT, FQNNGV. The CDR3 DNA sequence: TGTGCCAGCAGCCCTGGTAGCGGGGGGGACAATGAGCAGTTCTTC. Translated: CASSPGSGGDNEQFF.

This clone occurred a few times. The chain recombines TRBV2 with TRBJ2-1, with D unclear. Between the trimmed V and J ends, which lost 5 bases and 6 bases, there was a span of 17 bases. The CDR3 spans 15 residues. The germline V gene encodes CDR1 SNHLY and CDR2 FYNNEI. CDR3 in amino acids: CASSPQGLRGNEQFF. The CDR3 DNA follows: TGTGCCAGCAGTCCTCAAGGCCTGAGAGGCAATGAGCAGTTCTTC.

This clone has more than one count but fewer than ten. Other DNA sequences of this sample code for an identical CDR3. This chain links TRBV5-1 with TRBJ2-1, with TRBD1 matching 7 bases. Trimming took 3 bases from V and 4 from J; bases not matched to a gene: 1. The germline gives CDR1 SGHRS, CDR2 YFSETQ. The CDR3 runs 13 residues. The CDR3 coding sequence is TGCGCCAGCAGCTCGGGACAGTACAATGAGCAGTTCTTC. Translating it yields CASSSGQYNEQFF.

This clone was observed a handful of times. The rearrangement links TRBV6-1 to TRBJ1-2, with D hard to call. Trimming took off 3 bases at V and 0 bases at J, with 11 bases between the two ends. The germline gives CDR1 MNHNS, CDR2 SASEGT. The CDR3 is made up of 15 amino acids. The CDR3 region is CASSERTGANYGYTF. The DNA of the CDR3 is TGTGCCAGCAGTGAGAGGACCGGAGCTAACTATGGCTACACCTTC.

The V and J genes are TRBV30 and TRBJ1-5; D ambiguous. V was shortened by 4 bases and J by 3 bases, with 10 bases between the two germline ends. The CDR3 is 13 amino acids. Germline CDR1 reads GTSNPN; CDR2 reads SVGIG (reference sequence). This CDR3 reads CAWTSELNQPQHF. As DNA, the CDR3 is TGTGCCTGGACTTCAGAGCTCAATCAGCCCCAGCATTTT.

For this clone: Other DNA sequences in the sample encode the same CDR3. This sequence joins TRBV9 and TRBJ1-5; no clear D. Germline V gene sequence: CDR1 SGDLS, CDR2 YYNGEE. Trimming shortened V by 0 bases and J by 1 base, and 5 bases separated the two germline ends. The CDR3 covers 14 residues. CDR3 loop: CASSVGGSNQPQHF. CDR3 sequence (DNA): TGTGCCAGCAGCGTAGGAGGGAGCAATCAGCCCCAGCATTTT. Filled out from reference TRBV9 and TRBJ1-5, the complete variable domain reads DSGVTQTPKHLITATGQRVTLRCSPRSGDLSVYWYQQSLDQGLQFLIQYYNGEERAKGNILERFSAQQFPDLHSELNLSSLELGDSALYFCASSVGGSNQPQHFGDGTRLSIL.